A single sample gave rise to the 32 T cell receptor beta chains below, sequenced in a study of blood T cell repertoires in COVID-19. The method was immunoSEQ multiplex PCR; TCRdb's version includes in-frame clones alone and lacks a portion of them. The sample carries some 170,000 clones, 90% recorded once. Sequenced: peripheral blood. Receptors originate from a man aged 55 to 70 with active or convalescent COVID-19.

This chain joins TRBV19 and TRBJ2-3; 8 nucleotides agree with TRBD2. This CDR3 region has 15 residues. The germline CDR1 and CDR2 sequences are LNHDA and SQIVND (reference sequence). V lost 3 bases to trimming and J lost 0 bases; unmatched junction nucleotides: 2. The CDR3 nucleotides read TGTGCCAGTAGTATTGGCGGGAGGAGCACAGATACGCAGTATTTT. It yields the protein CASSIGGRSTDTQYF. The whole variable domain, remainder taken from reference TRBV19 and TRBJ2-3, is DGGITQSPKYLFRKEGQNVTLSCEQNLNHDAMYWYRQDPGQGLRLIYYSQIVNDFQKGDIAEGYSVSREKKESFPLTVTSAQKNPTAFYLCASSIGGRSTDTQYFGPGTRLTVL.

DNA of the CDR3: TGTGCCAGCTCCCCCGGGACACTCATACAAGAGACCCAGTACTTC. It yields the protein CASSPGTLIQETQYF. The V call is TRBV18, the J call TRBJ2-5, with a tentative D call TRBD1 (6 bases). CDR3 length: 15 amino acids. The germline gives CDR1 KGHSH, CDR2 LQKENI. V lost 6 bases and J 2 bases, leaving 16 bases between the germline ends.

The J gene is TRBJ1-1, the V gene TRBV5-1, with D unresolved. CDR1 is SGHRS, CDR2 YFSETQ, per germline. The germline V and J ends were trimmed by 3 bases and 5 bases, with 11 bases remaining between them. The CDR3 spans 13 residues. CDR3 DNA: TGCGCCAGCAGCTGGGAGGGCGAAACTGAAGCTTTCTTT. This encodes CASSWEGETEAFF.

The chain joins TRBV5-1 to TRBJ1-5; 8 bases are shared with TRBD1. The ends lost 2 bases at V and 7 bases at J; junction bases unmatched: 8. Germline CDR1 and CDR2: SGHRS and YFSETQ. The CDR3 is made up of 15 amino acids. For the CDR3, the DNA is TGCGCCAGCAGCTTAGATGGACAGGGCGGACAGCCCCAGCATTTT. Translated, it gives CASSLDGQGGQPQHF.

V is TRBV5-1 and J is TRBJ2-3; unclear D gene. This CDR3 region has 13 residues. V lost 1 base, J lost 3 bases, and 6 bases lay in between. CDR1 and CDR2 (germline): SGHRS, YFSETQ. CDR3 amino acids: CASSLQATDTQYF. CDR3 bases: TGCGCCAGCAGCTTGCAGGCAACAGATACGCAGTATTTT.

The chain is built from TRBV5-1 and TRBJ2-3, with a possible D match to TRBD2 (5 bases). Germline CDR1 SGHRS, CDR2 YFSETQ. This CDR3 region has 15 residues. Trimming shortened V by 3 bases and J by 1 base, and 12 bases separated the two germline ends. The CDR3 sequence: CASSYSGDRTDTQYF. The DNA for the CDR3 is TGCGCCAGCAGCTACAGCGGAGACCGCACAGATACGCAGTATTTT.

CDR3 DNA sequence: TGCGCCAGCAGCCAAGGACAGGGAGTTAGTCAAAGCAATCAGCCCCAGCATTTT. As protein: CASSQGQGVSQSNQPQHF. The chain links TRBV4-1 to TRBJ1-5, with 7 bases that match TRBD1. V was clipped by 1 base and J by 1 base; unmatched bases: 10. There are 18 residues in the CDR3. Per germline, CDR1 MGHRA and CDR2 YSYEKL.

This chain uses TRBV6-5 with TRBJ1-2, with TRBD1 as a possible D gene (6 bases). The V end lost 0 bases, the J end lost 4 bases, and 9 bases lay between the germline ends. There are 14 residues in the CDR3. CDR1 is MNHEY and CDR2 is SVGAGI in the germline V gene. CDR3 in amino acids: CASSYSAGAYGYTF. The DNA for the CDR3 is TGTGCCAGCAGTTACTCGGCGGGGGCCTATGGCTACACCTTC.

The chain has TRBV19 and TRBJ2-7; 10 positions match TRBD2. Germline CDR1 LNHDA, CDR2 SQIVND (reference sequence). With 0 bases clipped from V and 0 bases from J, the junction kept 8 bases outside the gene matches. The length of the CDR3 is 18 residues. The CDR3 nucleotides are TGTGCCAGTAGTATAGACGGTAGCGGGAGGAAAGACTCCTACGAGCAGTACTTC. Protein product: CASSIDGSGRKDSYEQYF.

The chain employs TRBV11-2 and TRBJ1-1; the match to TRBD1 covers 9 bases. V gave up 1 base and J gave up 3 bases; unmatched junction bases: 12. The length of the CDR3 is 18 residues. Per germline, CDR1 SGHAT and CDR2 FQNNGV. DNA of the CDR3: TGTGCCAGCAGCTTAGGGGTTTTTGGGACAGGGCGGGACACTGAAGCTTTCTTT. It codes for CASSLGVFGTGRDTEAFF.

The J gene is TRBJ1-1, the V gene TRBV5-1; TRBD1 matches 8 bases. Germline-derived CDR1 and CDR2 are SGHRS and YFSETQ. The CDR3 spans 16 residues. V trimming: 6 bases; J trimming: 0 bases; junction bases outside the gene matches: 10. CDR3 residues: CASKRDRRGMNTEAFF. As DNA, the CDR3 is TGCGCCAGCAAACGGGACAGGAGGGGGATGAACACTGAAGCTTTCTTT. The entire variable domain, with the rest obtained from reference TRBV5-1 and TRBJ1-1, is as follows: KAGVTQTPRYLIKTRGQQVTLSCSPISGHRSVSWYQQTPGQGLQFLFEYFSETQRNKGNFPGRFSGRQFSNSRSEMNVSTLELGDSALYLCASKRDRRGMNTEAFFGQGTRLTVV.

V is TRBV14 and J is TRBJ2-5, with a tentative D call TRBD2 (5 bases). CDR1 is SGHDN and CDR2 is FVKESK in the germline V gene. V lost 2 bases to trimming and J lost 2 bases, with 12 bases between them. The CDR3 is 15 residues long. This CDR3 is CASSQREMAQETQYF. The DNA of the CDR3 is TGTGCCAGCAGCCAAAGGGAGATGGCGCAAGAGACCCAGTACTTC.

This chain joins TRBV7-2 and TRBJ1-3; the D gene is possibly TRBD1 (6 bases). Germline CDR1 SGHTA, CDR2 FQGNSA. Deletions cut 5 bases from V and 8 bases from J, with 22 bases between. The CDR3 runs 16 residues. CDR3 nucleotide sequence: TGTGCCAGCAGCGTAGGCGGGGGCGGCAGGGGTTACACCATATATTTT. Translation: CASSVGGGGRGYTIYF.

The chain combines TRBV18 with TRBJ1-5, with TRBD1 identical over 8 bases. The CDR3 runs to 18 residues. The germline V gene encodes CDR1 KGHSH and CDR2 LQKENI. V shed 2 bases and J 0 bases; nucleotides not matched to a gene: 9. The CDR3 here is CASSPGGRGPFSNQPQHF. The CDR3 DNA sequence: TGTGCCAGCTCACCAGGTGGCAGGGGGCCCTTTAGCAATCAGCCCCAGCATTTT.

Here the CDR3 reads CASSLGRETHNEQFF. The DNA of the CDR3 is TGTGCCAGCAGCTTAGGGCGGGAAACGCACAATGAGCAGTTCTTC. The gene calls are TRBV11-3 and TRBJ2-1, with D tentatively TRBD2 (6 bases). V was cut by 1 base and J by 5 bases, with 12 bases left in between. Germline V gene data show CDR1 as SGHNT and CDR2 as YENEEA. The CDR3 has 15 amino acids.

The genes are TRBV7-2 and TRBJ2-4; D may be TRBD1 (6 bases). The germline V and J ends were trimmed by 4 bases and 6 bases, with 13 bases remaining between them. This CDR3 has 14 amino acids. Looked up from germline, CDR1 is SGHTA and CDR2 is FQGNSA. The CDR3 sequence: CASSYRDIGNIQYF. As DNA, the CDR3 is TGTGCCAGCAGCTACCGGGACATCGGAAACATTCAGTACTTC. Drawing the rest from reference TRBV7-2 and TRBJ2-4, the complete variable domain is GAGVSQSPSNKVTEKGKDVELRCDPISGHTALYWYRQSLGQGLEFLIYFQGNSAPDKSGLPSDRFSAERTGGSVSTLTIQRTQQEDSAVYLCASSYRDIGNIQYFGAGTRLSVL.

The chain has TRBV5-1 and TRBJ1-4, with TRBD1 as a possible D gene (5 bases). Germline V lookup: CDR1 SGHRS, CDR2 YFSETQ. This CDR3 has 17 amino acids. Trimming took off 4 bases at V and 0 bases at J, with 16 bases between the two ends. The CDR3 DNA reads TGCGCCAGCAGCCAGTCACGAACACAGGCAACTAATGAAAAACTGTTTTTT. Residues: CASSQSRTQATNEKLFF.

CDR3 sequence: CASSARDYYYEQYF. Here the CDR3 DNA reads TGTGCCAGCAGCGCGAGGGACTATTACTACGAGCAGTACTTC. This rearrangement joins TRBV28 to TRBJ2-7; the match to TRBD2 covers 7 bases. The V and J ends lost 6 bases and 3 bases, in that order; junction bases with no gene match: 8. The CDR3 is made up of 14 amino acids. Germline lookup yields CDR1 MDHEN and CDR2 SYDVKM.

The V call is TRBV4-1, the J call TRBJ2-3; D call uncertain. V gave up 6 bases and J gave up 3 bases, with 13 bases separating them. This CDR3 has 14 residues. Germline V gene lookup returns CDR1 MGHRA and CDR2 YSYEKL. The CDR3 loop reads CASRRLVGTDTQYF. CDR3 coding DNA: TGCGCCAGCAGGAGGCTGGTCGGGACAGATACGCAGTATTTT.

The chain links TRBV7-9 to TRBJ1-2, with 7 nucleotides matching TRBD1. The junction had 5 bases not matched to a gene; V was cut back by 3 bases and J by 1 base. The CDR3 sequence is 15 residues long. Germline V gene sequence: CDR1 SEHNR, CDR2 FQNEAQ (reference sequence). The CDR3 DNA reads as TGTGCCAGCAGCTTTTACCAGGGGGGTAACTATGGCTACACCTTC. Its translation: CASSFYQGGNYGYTF.

V usage is TRBV18 and J usage is TRBJ2-7; D remains unclear. CDR3 length: 14 amino acids. The V end was cut by 0 bases, the J end by 0 bases, with 6 bases between. Germline V gene sequence: CDR1 KGHSH, CDR2 LQKENI. In DNA form, the CDR3 reads TGTGCCAGCTCACCACCGTTCCTCTCCTACGAGCAGTACTTC. Protein product: CASSPPFLSYEQYF.

The rearrangement joins TRBV5-1 to TRBJ2-7, with D possibly being TRBD2 (7 bases). The V end was cut by 4 bases, the J end by 0 bases, with 17 bases between. Germline lookup yields CDR1 SGHRS and CDR2 YFSETQ. The CDR3 runs to 16 residues. This CDR3 is CASSKGGTVASYEQYF. The CDR3 DNA is TGCGCCAGCAGCAAGGGGGGGACCGTAGCCTCCTACGAGCAGTACTTC.

The chain recombines TRBV24-1 with TRBJ2-3; D gene unclear. CDR1 KGHDR and CDR2 SFDVKD come from the germline V gene. V gave up 3 bases and J gave up 3 bases, with 6 bases separating them. The CDR3 consists of 13 residues. The CDR3 region has the DNA TGTGCCACCAGTGATACCGGTACAGATACGCAGTATTTT. Encoded protein: CATSDTGTDTQYF.

The chain is built from TRBV11-3 and TRBJ2-3, with a possible D match to TRBD2 (7 bases). The germline V and J ends were trimmed by 5 bases and 8 bases, with 20 bases remaining between them. Germline CDR1 reads SGHNT; CDR2 reads YENEEA. The CDR3 is made up of 15 amino acids. In DNA, the CDR3 is TGTGCCAGCAGCCCTGGCGGGGGCTGGGCGGGTACGCAGTATTTT. It encodes CASSPGGGWAGTQYF.

This chain links TRBV12-3 or TRBV12-4 with TRBJ1-2, with TRBD1 as a possible D gene (5 bases). This CDR3 contains 13 residues. Trimming cost V 7 bases and J 6 bases, with 15 bases left between them. Here the CDR3 reads CASNLLGEHGYTF. As DNA, the CDR3 is TGTGCCAGCAATCTGCTAGGGGAACATGGCTACACCTTC.

The rearrangement joins TRBV28 to TRBJ2-7; 11 bases line up with TRBD1. The CDR3 has 14 amino acids. V shed 6 bases and J 3 bases; nucleotides not matched to a gene: 4. Germline V gene lookup returns CDR1 MDHEN and CDR2 SYDVKM. The CDR3 reads CASRPGTGGYEQYF. CDR3 in DNA: TGTGCCAGCAGACCTGGGACAGGGGGCTACGAGCAGTACTTC. Supplemented by reference TRBV28 and TRBJ2-7, the full variable domain reads DVKVTQSSRYLVKRTGEKVFLECVQDMDHENMFWYRQDPGLGLRLIYFSYDVKMKEKGDIPEGYSVSREKKERFSLILESASTNQTSMYLCASRPGTGGYEQYFGPGTRLTVT.

The genes are TRBV3-1 (or the pseudogene TRBV3-2) and TRBJ1-4; D is unclear. CDR3 length: 16 amino acids. The V and J ends lost 0 bases and 4 bases respectively, with 12 bases between them. CDR1 and CDR2 (germline): LGHDT, YNNKEL (reference sequence). The DNA of the CDR3 is TGTGCCAGCAGCCAAGATTCCCTCTCCCTTAATGAAAAACTGTTTTTT. The encoded protein is CASSQDSLSLNEKLFF.

The chain combines TRBV7-2 with TRBJ1-6, with D uncertain. The ends were cut back, 3 bases at V and 3 bases at J, with 3 bases in the middle. The CDR3 is made up of 13 amino acids. CDR1 is SGHTA, CDR2 FQGNSA, per germline. The CDR3 reads CASSFSYNSPLHF. For the CDR3, the DNA is TGTGCCAGCAGCTTCAGCTATAATTCACCCCTCCACTTT.

The chain has TRBV27 and TRBJ1-4; 10 bases match TRBD1. After removal of 3 bases from V and 8 bases from J, the junction contained 6 bases not matched to a gene. The CDR3 spans 15 residues. The germline gives CDR1 MNHEY, CDR2 SMNVEV (reference sequence). CDR3 DNA sequence: TGTGCCAGCAGTTTCGACAGGGGGCTTGGGGAAAAACTGTTTTTT. This sequence encodes CASSFDRGLGEKLFF.

The chain uses TRBV6-5 and TRBJ2-5, with D tentatively TRBD2 (6 bases). The CDR3 has 15 amino acids. V was cut by 0 bases and J by 0 bases, with 8 bases left in between. Germline V gene sequence: CDR1 MNHEY, CDR2 SVGAGI. The DNA of the CDR3 is TGTGCCAGCAGTTACTCGGGGGGAAACCAAGAGACCCAGTACTTC. It specifies CASSYSGGNQETQYF.

This rearrangement joins TRBV6-5 to TRBJ2-3, with D possibly being TRBD1 (5 bases). CDR3 length: 15 residues. The V gene's germline CDR1 is MNHEY and CDR2 SVGAGI. V was cut by 5 bases and J by 8 bases, with 20 bases left in between. This chain's CDR3 is CASSPGLSVVVTQYF. As DNA, the CDR3 is TGTGCCAGCAGTCCAGGGCTATCTGTGGTCGTTACGCAGTATTTT.

This clone was counted once. The chain couples TRBV7-2 to TRBJ2-3; TRBD1 agrees at 9 bases. V lost 0 bases to trimming and J lost 3 bases; unmatched junction nucleotides: 10. The CDR3 totals 18 residues. The germline V gene has CDR1 SGHTA and CDR2 FQGNSA. The DNA of the CDR3 is TGTGCCAGCAGCTTAGCGCGGGGGACAGGGATGAAAACAGATACGCAGTATTTT. Translating gives CASSLARGTGMKTDTQYF.